This T cell receptor (beta chain) was documented in a study of Graves' ophthalmopathy and Graves' hyperthyroidism. Whole-study context: Untreated patients at initial diagnosis provided peripheral blood. Study-wide points: Ophthalmopathy progression prediction by the model yielded a sensitivity of about 69% and a specificity of around 72%.

Researchers took RNA transcripts and amplified TCR beta CDR3 regions from them. HTBI primers were used in a first-round RT-PCR, which preceded a second-round multiplex PCR. Each CDR3 protein gets one entry after TCRdb re-called the multiplex PCR reads with MiXCR. The sample has 150,000 to 200,000 distinct CDR3 sequences; around two fifths are singletons. Trimming pared 0 bases from V and 6 bases from J, leaving 8 bases between. Germline values: CDR1 MNHEY, CDR2 SVGAGI. CDR3 length: 13 residues. The sample holds a few counts of this clonotype. The antigen remains undetermined. Input material: peripheral blood. The chain has TRBV6-5 and TRBJ2-5; no reliable D call. The TCR originated in a woman between 40 and 55 years old with Graves' ophthalmopathy. The CDR3 loop is CASSYSPKQTQYF. The CDR3 nucleotides read TGTGCCAGCAGTTACTCGCCCAAACAGACCCAGTACTTC.